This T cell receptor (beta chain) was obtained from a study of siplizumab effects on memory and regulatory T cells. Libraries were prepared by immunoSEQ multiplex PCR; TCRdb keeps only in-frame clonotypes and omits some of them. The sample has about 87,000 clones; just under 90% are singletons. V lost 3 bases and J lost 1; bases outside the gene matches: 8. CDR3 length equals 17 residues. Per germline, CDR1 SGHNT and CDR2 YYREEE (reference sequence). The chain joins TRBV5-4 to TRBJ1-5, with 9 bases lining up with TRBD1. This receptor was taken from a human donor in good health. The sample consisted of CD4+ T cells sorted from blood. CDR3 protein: CASSSDYGQGSNQPQHF. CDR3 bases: TGTGCCAGCAGCTCGGATTATGGACAGGGGAGCAATCAGCCCCAGCATTTT.